Here is one T cell receptor (beta chain) with its context. These data belong to a study of blood T cell repertoires in COVID-19. Authors' analysis steps: Estimates of nucleated cell counts were drawn from the amplification of reference gene primers. Clones were read by immunoSEQ multiplex PCR, and TCRdb kept only the in-frame ones, dropping some. Clone size and V and J calls were adopted from that table, with D and trimming inferred from the DNA. Counted here are under 200,000 clones, about 83% occurring once; the ten biggest clones make up roughly 3.3%. Sequenced sample: peripheral blood. The sequence was obtained from a man between 18 and 35 years old with active or convalescent COVID-19.

The CDR3 region has the DNA TGTGCCAGCTGGCCAGGGTTGAACTATGGCTACACCTTC. It translates to CASWPGLNYGYTF. The V call is TRBV6-6, the J call TRBJ1-2, with a weak D call TRBD1 (5 bases). In germline, CDR1 is MNHNY, CDR2 SVGAGI (reference sequence). V was trimmed by 8 bases and J by 2 bases, leaving 12 bases between them. The length of the CDR3 is 13 residues.